The 5 T cell receptor beta chains in this list originate from one sample, sequenced in a study of T cell responses to AZD1222 COVID-19 vaccine. Repertoires were generated with immunoSEQ multiplex PCR, while TCRdb's copy carries only in-frame clones and drops some. The data show under 200,000 clones, approximately 90% seen once. This specimen was peripheral blood, taken on day 0 of AZD1222 vaccination. These receptors were collected from an adult in good health.

The genes are TRBV6-1 and TRBJ1-2; D remains ambiguous. Trimming removed 3 bases from V and 8 bases from J, with 13 bases in between. Germline-derived CDR1 and CDR2 are MNHNS and SASEGT. The CDR3 is 13 residues long. The CDR3 sequence: CASSDVRVRGYTF. CDR3 bases: TGTGCCAGCAGTGATGTTCGGGTGCGCGGCTACACCTTC.

The rearrangement links TRBV3-1 (or the pseudogene TRBV3-2) to TRBJ1-4; D possibly corresponds to TRBD1 (6 bases). The CDR3 runs to 15 residues. Germline V gives CDR1 LGHDT, CDR2 YNNKEL (reference sequence). V was trimmed by 4 bases and J by 8 bases, leaving 17 bases between them. The CDR3 coding sequence is TGTGCCAGCAGCCCTCCCAGGGGTGGCGCGGAAAAACTGTTTTTT. This gives the protein CASSPPRGGAEKLFF.

The chain joins TRBV11-2 to TRBJ2-7; 7 bases fit TRBD1. Germline V lookup: CDR1 SGHAT, CDR2 FQNNGV. V was clipped by 1 base and J by 3 bases; unmatched bases: 6. The CDR3 runs to 15 residues. This chain's CDR3 is CASSLGQGKFYEQYF. In DNA form, the CDR3 reads TGTGCCAGCAGCTTAGGACAGGGAAAATTCTACGAGCAGTACTTC.

CDR3 DNA sequence: TGTGCCAGCAGTTTTAGCGCAACTTCACCCCTCCACTTT. Translated: CASSFSATSPLHF. V usage is TRBV27 and J usage is TRBJ1-6; no clear D. The germline gives CDR1 MNHEY, CDR2 SMNVEV (reference sequence). The CDR3 consists of 13 residues. V dropped 3 bases and J dropped 9 bases, with 9 bases sitting between them.

The chain links TRBV28 to TRBJ1-1; D is ambiguous. The CDR3 runs 13 residues. Germline V gene lookup returns CDR1 MDHEN and CDR2 SYDVKM. Between the trimmed V and J ends, which lost 6 bases and 1 base, there was a span of 9 bases. The CDR3 protein is CASRGLGNTEAFF. The CDR3, as DNA: TGTGCCAGCAGAGGCCTTGGGAACACTGAAGCTTTCTTT.